This T cell receptor beta chain was recovered during a study of cytomegalovirus exposure and HLA in healthy donors. About the study: Unique TCRs numbering some 80 million, obtained from HLA-typed donors, made up an early data release.

Trimming took 6 bases from V and 4 from J, leaving 18 bases between them. Germline assignment: CDR1 MDHEN and CDR2 SYDVKM. The CDR3 extends over 15 amino acids. In regard to this clone: Antigen unknown. This specimen includes other DNA sequences encoding the same CDR3.

13 Jbeta primers and 60 Vbeta primers were used for the PCR. The method was immunoSEQ multiplex PCR; TCRdb's version includes in-frame clones alone and lacks a portion of them. The sample lists under 200,000 clones, about 79% occurring once. Study-level points and caveats: Serostatus for CMV was the only available immune exposure information. TCR beta V segments were, for the most part, productive about 87% or about 30% of the time in an earlier analysis.

The source is a woman aged 50 to 60 in good health and CMV-seronegative. This rearrangement joins TRBV28 to TRBJ1-1; D is perhaps TRBD1 (6 bases). Sequenced material: PBMCs. The CDR3 sequence: CASRPRGGGPTEAFF. The CDR3 DNA reads TGTGCCAGCAGGCCAAGGGGCGGGGGCCCCACTGAAGCTTTCTTT.